The 18 T cell receptor beta chains below come from one sample, sequenced in a study of T cells after yellow fever vaccination. TCRdb re-derived calls from the 5' RACE reads in MiXCR, one entry per CDR3 protein. The table shows tens of thousands of distinct CDR3 sequences, with 10% occurring only once. The sequenced sample was PBMCs, either bulk or a sorted T-cell subset (CD4+, CD8+, memory, or dextramer-sorted; not recorded which), obtained around 16 days after the first yellow fever vaccination. Receptors were obtained from a man between 18 and 29 years old who received the YFV17D yellow fever vaccine.

This clonotype showed up many times. This chain links TRBV19 with TRBJ2-5; unclear D gene. The CDR3 covers 13 residues. CDR1 and CDR2 from the germline V gene are LNHDA and SQIVND (reference sequence). V lost 3 bases to trimming and J lost 4 bases, with 9 bases between them. The CDR3 spells CASSIDLRETQYF. CDR3 DNA sequence: TGTGCCAGTAGTATCGACCTGAGAGAGACCCAGTACTTC.

This clonotype has a count of ten or more. CDR3 coding DNA: TGTGCCAGCATGGACAGCTCCCCTAGAGAGACCCAGTACTTC. Protein: CASMDSSPRETQYF. This chain connects TRBV2 to TRBJ2-5; tentatively, D is TRBD1 (6 bases). The CDR3 spans 14 residues. CDR1 is SNHLY, CDR2 FYNNEI, per germline. With 7 bases removed from V and 4 bases from J, the gap between germline ends came to 16 bases.

This clonotype was counted ten times or more. This chain joins TRBV10-3 and TRBJ2-2; TRBD2 agrees at 7 bases. The CDR3 is made up of 13 amino acids. Germline V gives CDR1 ENHRY, CDR2 SYGVKD. CDR3 loop: CVASGTNTGELFF. DNA for the CDR3: TGTGTCGCTAGCGGAACGAACACCGGGGAGCTGTTTTTT.

Ten or more counts support this clonotype. The chain links TRBV5-1 to TRBJ2-1; D uncertain. The V gene's germline CDR1 is SGHRS and CDR2 YFSETQ. There are 11 residues in the CDR3. Trimming removed 2 bases at V and 10 bases at J, with 7 bases between. CDR3 in DNA: TGCGCCAGCAGCTTTGGCACAGAGCAGTTCTTC. Its protein is CASSFGTEQFF.

This clonotype was recorded at least ten times. This sequence joins TRBV7-2 and TRBJ1-5; TRBD1 is a possible D gene (6 bases). Trimming shortened V by 4 bases and J by 5 bases, and 9 bases separated the two germline ends. CDR3 length equals 13 residues. Germline V gene sequence: CDR1 SGHTA, CDR2 FQGNSA. The CDR3 loop is CASSSWTDQPQHF. Here the CDR3 DNA reads TGTGCCAGCAGCTCATGGACAGATCAGCCCCAGCATTTT.

The chain couples TRBV24-1 to TRBJ1-4; a weak D match, TRBD1 (6 bases). This CDR3 has 16 amino acids. Trimming took off 4 bases at V and 8 bases at J, with 19 bases between the two ends. Looked up from germline, CDR1 is KGHDR and CDR2 is SFDVKD. CDR3 sequence reads: CATSEGSRGDGEKLFF. The CDR3 region has the DNA TGTGCCACCAGTGAGGGAAGCAGGGGTGACGGAGAAAAACTGTTTTTT.

This clonotype occurred many times. J is TRBJ2-3 and V is TRBV4-2; D ambiguous. This CDR3 spans 11 amino acids. V shed 3 bases and J shed 4 bases, with 2 bases lying between them. The germline V gene has CDR1 LGHNA and CDR2 YNFKEQ. The CDR3 nucleotides read TGTGCCAGCAGCCACTCAGATACGCAGTATTTT. Translated: CASSHSDTQYF.

Ten or more counts support this clonotype. The chain combines TRBV12-3 or TRBV12-4 with TRBJ2-1; D is unresolved. The CDR3 is 13 amino acids. V lost 2 bases and J 4 bases, leaving 6 bases between the germline ends. CDR3: CASSLLGYNEQFF. DNA for the CDR3: TGTGCCAGCAGTTTATTGGGATACAATGAGCAGTTCTTC.

At least ten counts were recorded for this clonotype. V and J are TRBV3-1 and TRBJ2-5; D might be TRBD2 (6 bases). The length of the CDR3 is 14 residues. Germline V gene sequence: CDR1 LGHDT, CDR2 YNNKEL (reference sequence). The V gene lost 1 base and the J gene lost 5 bases, with 11 bases spanning the gap. As DNA, the CDR3 is TGTGCCAGCAGCCAAGTCTCGGGGAGGGAGACCCAGTACTTC. It codes for CASSQVSGRETQYF.

This clonotype was detected many times. The rearrangement links TRBV12-3 or TRBV12-4 to TRBJ1-2; possibly TRBD1 for D (6 bases). The V and J ends lost 6 bases and 4 bases respectively, with 9 bases between them. The CDR3 is made up of 12 amino acids. This chain's CDR3 is CASRRQAYGYTF. Here the CDR3 DNA reads TGTGCCAGCAGACGACAGGCCTATGGCTACACCTTC.

This clonotype has at least ten counts. V is TRBV5-5 and J is TRBJ2-3, with D unresolved. Germline V gives CDR1 SGHKS, CDR2 YYEKEE (reference sequence). V was trimmed by 7 bases and J by 2 bases, leaving 20 bases between them. The CDR3 consists of 16 residues. The DNA of the CDR3 is TGTGCCAGCCGGTTCCGTGATGGGGTAGTCACAGATACGCAGTATTTT. This codes for CASRFRDGVVTDTQYF.

This clonotype has ten or more counts. The chain employs TRBV9 and TRBJ2-7; TRBD2 agrees at 12 bases. From germline, CDR1 is SGDLS and CDR2 YYNGEE. Unmatched junction bases numbered 6, after V lost 3 bases and J lost 2 bases. The CDR3 totals 16 residues. The CDR3 spells CASSEAASGGAYEQYF. In DNA form, the CDR3 reads TGTGCCAGCAGCGAGGCCGCTAGCGGGGGGGCCTACGAGCAGTACTTC.

V is TRBV19 and J is TRBJ2-2; TRBD1 is a possible D gene (6 bases). Germline CDR1 and CDR2: LNHDA and SQIVND (reference sequence). V dropped 5 bases and J dropped 4 bases, with 11 bases sitting between them. This CDR3 is 14 amino acids long. CDR3 region: CASSGVGGTGELFF. The CDR3 DNA reads TGTGCCAGTAGTGGGGTAGGGGGCACCGGGGAGCTGTTTTTT.

This clonotype came up many times. The chain has TRBV5-4 and TRBJ2-3, with 8 bases aligning to TRBD1. V trimming: 9 bases; J trimming: 2 bases; junction bases outside the gene matches: 8. The CDR3 has 14 amino acids. Germline CDR1 is SGHNT and CDR2 is YYREEE (reference sequence). CDR3 region: CATWGDRYTDTQYF. As DNA, the CDR3 is TGTGCCACCTGGGGGGACAGGTACACAGATACGCAGTATTTT.

This clonotype is termed medium-sized. This chain connects TRBV6-4 to TRBJ2-2; 7 nucleotides align to TRBD2. After removal of 5 bases from V and 3 bases from J, the junction contained 0 bases not matched to a gene. The CDR3 is 13 residues long. Germline V gives CDR1 MRHNA, CDR2 SNTAGT. CDR3 DNA: TGTGCCAGCAGTAGCGGGGACACCGGGGAGCTGTTTTTT. It codes for CASSSGDTGELFF.

Details on this clonotype: Relative to the germline gene, one junction end is altered; a read error may explain this. This chain joins TRBV3-1 and TRBJ2-7; 13 nucleotides line up with TRBD2. Germline values: CDR1 LGHDT, CDR2 YNNKEL (reference sequence). CDR3 length equals 15 residues. The CDR3 loop reads CASTQGTSGAYEQYF. For the CDR3, the DNA is TGTGCCAGCACCCAAGGGACTAGCGGGGCCTACGAGCAGTACTTC.

This clonotype was seen at least ten times. V usage is TRBV10-2 and J usage is TRBJ2-2; 15 bases map to TRBD2. The germline CDR1 and CDR2 sequences are WSHSY and SAAADI. The V and J ends lost 4 bases and 6 bases, in that order; junction bases with no gene match: 6. The CDR3 sequence is 17 residues long. The CDR3 DNA reads TGCGCCAGCAGTGGGACTAGCGGGGGGGCCGTCGCCGGGGAGCTGTTTTTT. It codes for CASSGTSGGAVAGELFF.

This clonotype was counted ten times or more. The chain recombines TRBV10-3 with TRBJ1-1; D is uncertain. V lost 3 bases, J lost 0 bases, and 8 bases lay in between. The CDR3 runs 14 residues. Germline lookup yields CDR1 ENHRY and CDR2 SYGVKD. The CDR3 DNA reads TGTGCCATCAGTGACACAGACTTGAACACTGAAGCTTTCTTT. This sequence encodes CAISDTDLNTEAFF.